A single sample is the source of the 25 T cell receptor beta chains below, sequenced in a study of identical twins. TCRdb re-derived calls from the 5' RACE reads in MiXCR, one entry per CDR3 protein. The sample consists of 250,000 or so distinct CDR3 sequences, around 8% of them appearing once. These data were also filed under a second study, of yellow fever vaccine responses in identical twins.

Sequencing used CD8+ T cells sorted from blood. These receptors were taken from a woman aged 18 to 35 in good health.

This chain joins TRBV6-4 and TRBJ2-1, with 9 bases fitting TRBD2. The germline CDR1 and CDR2 sequences are MRHNA and SNTAGT. V dropped 4 bases and J dropped 0; count of bases not matched to a gene: 1. This CDR3 has 15 residues. The CDR3 DNA reads as TGTGCCAGCAGTGTACTAGCGGGCTCCTACAATGAGCAGTTCTTC. It specifies CASSVLAGSYNEQFF.

This clonotype was detected many times. The chain links TRBV4-3 to TRBJ2-1, with TRBD2 matching over 11 bases. The CDR3 is made up of 17 amino acids. From germline, CDR1 is LGHNA and CDR2 YSLEER. Trimming at V came to 2 bases and at J to 4 bases, leaving 7 bases not matched to a gene. The CDR3 here is CASSQSTSGRAYNEQFF. DNA of the CDR3: TGCGCCAGCAGCCAAAGTACTAGCGGGAGAGCATACAATGAGCAGTTCTTC.

This sequence joins TRBV4-3 and TRBJ2-7; 9 bases are shared with TRBD2. V gave up 0 bases and J gave up 2 bases; unmatched junction bases: 2. CDR3 length: 15 amino acids. In germline, CDR1 is LGHNA, CDR2 YSLEER. The CDR3 bases are TGCGCCAGCAGCCAAGATGCGGGAGGGCCCTACGAGCAGTACTTC. Protein sequence: CASSQDAGGPYEQYF.

This clonotype occurred many times. The gene calls are TRBV29-1 and TRBJ2-3; D tentatively reads TRBD1 or TRBD2 (6 bases each). This CDR3 has 15 residues. Germline CDR1 reads SQVTM; CDR2 reads ANQGSEA. V lost 0 bases, J lost 4 bases, and 14 bases lay in between. The CDR3, as DNA: TGCAGCGTTGAAGATCTGTTGGGGGGCCCAGATACGCAGTATTTT. It codes for CSVEDLLGGPDTQYF.

This clonotype was counted a few times. The chain has TRBV3-1 and TRBJ2-1; 15 bases are a match to TRBD2. J was trimmed by 9 bases and V by 5 bases; bases with no gene match: 23. This CDR3 is 21 amino acids long. CDR1 LGHDT and CDR2 YNNKEL come from the germline V gene (reference sequence). CDR3 nucleotide sequence: TGTGCCAGCAGCTTAAGACGGACTAGCGGGAGGGATCCTTTAATCCTGAGTGAGCAGTTCTTC. This encodes CASSLRRTSGRDPLILSEQFF.

This clonotype occurred many times. The rearrangement uses TRBV11-2 and TRBJ2-1; TRBD1 matches at 8 bases. The CDR3 runs 18 residues. Germline CDR1 is SGHAT and CDR2 is FQNNGV. The J segment lost 3 bases and the V segment lost 5 bases, leaving 15 bases of the junction unmatched. CDR3 sequence: CASSPDRGAGLNYNEQFF. Here the CDR3 DNA reads TGTGCCAGCAGCCCAGACAGGGGAGCGGGCCTAAACTACAATGAGCAGTTCTTC.

This clonotype has a count of ten or more. The chain employs TRBV12-3 or TRBV12-4 and TRBJ2-1; maybe TRBD2 (6 bases). Trimming took 5 bases from V and 5 from J, leaving 16 bases between them. This CDR3 region has 15 residues. The CDR3 bases are TGTGCCAGCAGTCCGTCGTTAGGAGGGGACAATGAGCAGTTCTTC. Its protein product is CASSPSLGGDNEQFF.

In its sample, this clonotype was seen a few times. CDR3 sequence reads: CSARDLYLGQGTTDTQYF. The CDR3 coding sequence is TGCAGTGCTAGAGATCTTTATCTGGGACAGGGAACGACAGATACGCAGTATTTT. The chain couples TRBV20-1 to TRBJ2-3, with 9 bases matching TRBD1. Germline-derived CDR1 and CDR2 are DFQATT and SNEGSKA (reference sequence). V was clipped by 0 bases and J by 3 bases; unmatched bases: 13. The CDR3 consists of 18 residues.

This clonotype came up many times. The CDR3 protein is CSVEGTSGENYNEQFF. CDR3 sequence (DNA): TGCAGCGTTGAAGGGACTAGCGGGGAAAACTACAATGAGCAGTTCTTC. This rearrangement joins TRBV29-1 to TRBJ2-1; 12 bases map to TRBD2. The trim removed 1 base at V and 3 bases at J, leaving 4 bases unmatched. CDR1 is SQVTM and CDR2 is ANQGSEA in the germline V gene. This CDR3 has 16 residues.

This clonotype was picked up a small number of times. The V and J genes are TRBV11-2 and TRBJ2-3, with D perhaps TRBD1 or TRBD2 (7 bases each). From germline, CDR1 is SGHAT and CDR2 FQNNGV. Trimming pared 2 bases from V and 2 bases from J, leaving 23 bases between. The CDR3 is made up of 19 amino acids. The CDR3 DNA sequence: TGTGCCAGCAGCTTAAGGCAGTGGGAGCGGGGACAGAACACAGATACGCAGTATTTT. The encoded protein is CASSLRQWERGQNTDTQYF.

There are many counts of this clonotype. The chain recombines TRBV29-1 with TRBJ1-3, with TRBD1 identical over 8 bases. Germline values: CDR1 SQVTM, CDR2 ANQGSEA. The CDR3 spans 13 residues. J lost 2 bases, V lost 5 bases, and 2 bases had no gene match. The CDR3 reads CSVQQGAGNTIYF. For the CDR3, the DNA is TGCAGCGTTCAACAGGGGGCTGGAAACACCATATATTTT.

This clonotype was seen a few times. This chain links TRBV11-3 with TRBJ2-1, with D possibly matching TRBD1 (6 bases). In germline, CDR1 is SGHNT, CDR2 YENEEA. The V end lost 4 bases, the J end lost 6 bases, and 10 bases lay between the germline ends. CDR3 length equals 13 residues. The CDR3 DNA reads as TGTGCCAGCAGCTCTCGGACAGCCAATGAGCAGTTCTTC. This sequence encodes CASSSRTANEQFF.

This clonotype was seen at least ten times. The chain carries TRBV29-1 and TRBJ1-2; no firm D call. Germline assignment: CDR1 SQVTM and CDR2 ANQGSEA. Trimming took 7 bases from V and 4 from J, leaving 4 bases between them. The CDR3 is 9 residues long. The CDR3 DNA is TGCAGCGGCGGCTATGGCTACACCTTC. Translating it yields CSGGYGYTF.

The chain recombines TRBV4-3 with TRBJ2-7; TRBD2 might be the D (6 bases). The CDR3 spans 16 residues. Germline CDR1 and CDR2: LGHNA and YSLEER. The ends were cut back, 0 bases at V and 3 bases at J, with 15 bases in the middle. CDR3 sequence: CASSQDWSSGYYEQYF. The CDR3 DNA follows: TGCGCCAGCAGCCAAGATTGGAGTAGCGGTTACTACGAGCAGTACTTC.

For the CDR3, the DNA is TGTGCCAGTAGTATGCCCATCGGGGGCCTCTACAATGAGCAGTTCTTC. It translates to CASSMPIGGLYNEQFF. V usage is TRBV19 and J usage is TRBJ2-1; D is perhaps TRBD1 or TRBD2 (6 bases each). Deletions cut 3 bases from V and 3 bases from J, with 15 bases between. The CDR3 consists of 16 residues. Germline V gives CDR1 LNHDA, CDR2 SQIVND (reference sequence). The full variable domain, completed using reference TRBV19 and TRBJ2-1, is DGGITQSPKYLFRKEGQNVTLSCEQNLNHDAMYWYRQDPGQGLRLIYYSQIVNDFQKGDIAEGYSVSREKKESFPLTVTSAQKNPTAFYLCASSMPIGGLYNEQFFGPGTRLTVL.

This clonotype was seen ten or more times. The chain carries TRBV20-1 and TRBJ2-1; D ambiguous. CDR3 length equals 10 residues. From germline, CDR1 is DFQATT and CDR2 SNEGSKA (reference sequence). The CDR3 DNA reads as TGCAGGGGCAAGGGCAATGAGCAGTTCTTC. It specifies CRGKGNEQFF.

Only a few counts were recorded for this clonotype. The chain employs TRBV7-9 and TRBJ2-1; TRBD2 matches at 11 bases. Germline V gives CDR1 SEHNR, CDR2 FQNEAQ (reference sequence). V lost 1 base to trimming and J lost 7 bases; unmatched junction nucleotides: 3. This CDR3 has 15 amino acids. CDR3 residues: CASSLVSGGVNEQFF. The CDR3 nucleotides read TGTGCCAGCAGCTTAGTTAGCGGGGGGGTTAATGAGCAGTTCTTC.

The chain combines TRBV3-1 with TRBJ2-5, with D maybe TRBD2 (5 bases). Trimming took 6 bases from V and 1 from J, leaving 15 bases between them. The CDR3 contains 15 residues. The germline V gene has CDR1 LGHDT and CDR2 YNNKEL (reference sequence). The CDR3 reads CASRERRRVQETQYF. As DNA, the CDR3 is TGTGCCAGCAGGGAAAGGCGGCGGGTCCAAGAGACCCAGTACTTC.

In this sample, this clonotype turned up many times. The chain uses TRBV9 and TRBJ2-7, with D possibly called TRBD1 or TRBD2 (5 bases each). Germline V CDR1 and CDR2: SGDLS, YYNGEE. The CDR3 totals 15 residues. V lost 0 bases, J lost 3 bases, and 13 bases lay in between. In nucleotides, the CDR3 is TGTGCCAGCAGCGTAGATGAGGGGTCAGGCTACGAGCAGTACTTC. It translates to CASSVDEGSGYEQYF.

The V and J genes are TRBV4-2 and TRBJ2-3, with 10 nucleotides matching TRBD2. This CDR3 is 16 amino acids long. Trimming removed 2 bases from V and 0 bases from J; junction bases left unmatched: 2. Germline-derived CDR1 and CDR2 are LGHNA and YNFKEQ. The CDR3 sequence: CASSQTSGVSTDTQYF. CDR3 in DNA: TGTGCCAGCAGCCAAACTAGCGGGGTGAGCACAGATACGCAGTATTTT.

J is TRBJ1-2 and V is TRBV12-3 or TRBV12-4; D not resolved. V was clipped by 4 bases and J by 8 bases, with 14 bases between them. The CDR3 length is 13 residues. CDR3 nucleotides: TGTGCCAGCAGTTGGATTAATAAAGGCGGCTACACCTTC. Encoded protein: CASSWINKGGYTF.

V usage is TRBV4-3 and J usage is TRBJ2-7; TRBD2 matches at 11 bases. Trimming took 3 bases from V and 3 from J; bases not matched to a gene: 7. The CDR3 spans 16 residues. Germline values: CDR1 LGHNA, CDR2 YSLEER. The CDR3 DNA follows: TGCGCCAGCAGCCAGGATAGCGGGAGGGAGCTCTACGAGCAGTACTTC. Encoded protein: CASSQDSGRELYEQYF.

This clonotype was found a few times. This chain joins TRBV29-1 and TRBJ1-1; D uncertain. V lost 5 bases, J lost 8 bases, and 18 bases lay in between. The germline V gene encodes CDR1 SQVTM and CDR2 ANQGSEA. The CDR3 length is 13 residues. CDR3 bases: TGCAGCGTTCTTAGTCGTATGGGTCCCGAAGCTTTCTTT. Translation gives CSVLSRMGPEAFF.

This chain connects TRBV6-4 to TRBJ1-2, with no clear D. Germline V lookup: CDR1 MRHNA, CDR2 SNTAGT. V was shortened by 3 bases and J by 3 bases, with 8 bases between the two germline ends. The CDR3 runs to 13 residues. The CDR3 DNA sequence: TGTGCCAGCAGTGAGACAACGGACTATGGCTACACCTTC. This encodes CASSETTDYGYTF.

This rearrangement joins TRBV7-2 to TRBJ2-3, with D perhaps being TRBD1 or TRBD2 (5 bases each). The CDR3 is made up of 16 amino acids. In germline, CDR1 is SGHTA, CDR2 FQGNSA. Trimming took off 6 bases at V and 2 bases at J, with 18 bases between the two ends. CDR3 coding DNA: TGTGCCAGCAGACCAATCCGGGACGCCTACACAGATACGCAGTATTTT. This encodes CASRPIRDAYTDTQYF.